The present T cell receptor beta chain was sequenced within a study of T cell responses to AZD1222 COVID-19 vaccine. At the level of the study: Second-dose recipients at about 4 or about 12 weeks were treated as one pooled group. Study conclusions and caveats: Baseline serology detected seropositivity in only a handful of AZD1222 recipients. Spike-wide coverage was observed for vaccine-associated CD4 TCRs, with dominant responses at 160-218 and 743-854. Close to half of all spike-specific TCRs reportedly target regions of the variants that are unmutated.

Method: immunoSEQ multiplex PCR; TCRdb's copy keeps in-frame clones and lacks some. The table shows around 130,000 clones, with roughly 93% occurring only once. Worth noting for this clone: Its antigen is not identified.

The CDR3 length is 12 residues. Germline loops: CDR1 SQVTM, CDR2 ANQGSEA. With 4 bases removed from V and 1 base from J, the gap between germline ends came to 7 bases. The origin of this receptor is an adult in good health. The sequences come from peripheral blood, collected on day 0 of AZD1222 vaccination. This chain joins TRBV29-1 and TRBJ1-1; D unclear. CDR3: CSVAGWNTEAFF. The CDR3 nucleotides are TGCAGCGTTGCGGGGTGGAACACTGAAGCTTTCTTT.